A selection of T cell receptor beta chains follows, all from one sample in a study of response to subunit inactivated influenza vaccine. TCRdb reprocessed the RT-PCR reads via MiXCR and lists one record per CDR3 protein. This sample has some 850,000 distinct CDR3 sequences, with around a sixth found just once. The sample here was PBMCs from blood, taken roughly 5 days after vaccination. The receptor set was obtained from a man between 45 and 60 years old who received an inactivated influenza vaccine. Each CDR3 is given with its conserved first and last residue. D genes are given only for firm matches. Clone sizes are given selectively: once, few, many, or a class where the clone is expanded.

clone size	V gene	D gene	J gene	CDR3 DNA	CDR3 protein
few	TRBV4-1	TRBD2	TRBJ2-7	TGCGCCAGCAGCCAACCGACTAGCGGGGGCGAGCAGTACTTC	CASSQPTSGGEQYF
-	TRBV5-4	TRBD1	TRBJ2-5	TGTGCCAGCAGCCGCGATCCGACAGGGGGGGAGACCCAGTACTTC	CASSRDPTGGETQYF
-	TRBV7-2	-	TRBJ1-1	TGTGCCAGCAGCTTAGAGTACCACACTGAAGCTTTCTTT	CASSLEYHTEAFF
few	TRBV28	-	TRBJ1-2	TGTGCCAGCAGTTTCAATCCAAGACAGATTTCCTATGGCTACACCTTC	CASSFNPRQISYGYTF
many	TRBV6-5	-	TRBJ2-2	TGTGCCAGCAGTTATCACCCCGGGGCGGGCGGGGAGCTGTTTTTT	CASSYHPGAGGELFF
-	TRBV5-6	-	TRBJ2-3	TGTGCCAGCAGCTTGTTGGCCGCTACTAGAAATACGCAGTATTTT	CASSLLAATRNTQYF
many	TRBV2	-	TRBJ2-1	TGTGCCAGCAATATCGGCCCCTACAATGAGCAGTTCTTC	CASNIGPYNEQFF
-	TRBV11-2	TRBD1	TRBJ2-5	TGTGCCAGCAGTCAAAACAGGGGACACCAAGAGACCCAGTACTTC	CASSQNRGHQETQYF
few	TRBV5-6	-	TRBJ1-1	TGTGCCAGCGCCAGGTCGTATTTGAACACTGAAGCTTTCTTT	CASARSYLNTEAFF
-	TRBV29-1	TRBD2	TRBJ2-1	TGCAGCGTTGGGAAGAGACTAGCGGCCATATACAATGAGCAGTTCTTC	CSVGKRLAAIYNEQFF